Below, one TCR beta chain is given with its context. Its specificity is not known. The source of the sample is a study of cytomegalovirus exposure and HLA in healthy donors. As for the study in general: Earlier, roughly 180 million T cells were analyzed, and about 120 million unique TCR beta sequences were found among them. General observations from the study: In a later analysis, common viral pathogens appeared linked to several of the most significant clusters. In vitro confirmation showed three CMV-associated chains to be CMV antigen specific. Researchers reported from a later analysis that most CMV-associated TCR beta chains appeared HLA-restricted.

Losses at the gene ends were 4 bases for V and 1 base for J; bases not matched to a gene: 16. Per the germline V gene, CDR1 is MNHNS and CDR2 is SASEGT. The CDR3 contains 18 residues. The PCR ran on 60 Vbeta and 13 Jbeta primers. Repertoires were generated with immunoSEQ multiplex PCR, while TCRdb's copy carries only in-frame clones and drops some. Altogether roughly 250,000 clones are present, under 80% being singletons, with the ten largest covering around 2.3%. The receptor was derived from a female donor in good health and CMV-seronegative. Sequencing was done on a sample of PBMCs. The gene calls are TRBV6-1 and TRBJ2-7, with TRBD1 identical over 7 bases. CDR3 sequence: CASSVKRGQPSMSYEQYF. The CDR3 bases are TGTGCCAGCAGTGTAAAGAGGGGGCAACCGTCGATGTCCTACGAGCAGTACTTC.